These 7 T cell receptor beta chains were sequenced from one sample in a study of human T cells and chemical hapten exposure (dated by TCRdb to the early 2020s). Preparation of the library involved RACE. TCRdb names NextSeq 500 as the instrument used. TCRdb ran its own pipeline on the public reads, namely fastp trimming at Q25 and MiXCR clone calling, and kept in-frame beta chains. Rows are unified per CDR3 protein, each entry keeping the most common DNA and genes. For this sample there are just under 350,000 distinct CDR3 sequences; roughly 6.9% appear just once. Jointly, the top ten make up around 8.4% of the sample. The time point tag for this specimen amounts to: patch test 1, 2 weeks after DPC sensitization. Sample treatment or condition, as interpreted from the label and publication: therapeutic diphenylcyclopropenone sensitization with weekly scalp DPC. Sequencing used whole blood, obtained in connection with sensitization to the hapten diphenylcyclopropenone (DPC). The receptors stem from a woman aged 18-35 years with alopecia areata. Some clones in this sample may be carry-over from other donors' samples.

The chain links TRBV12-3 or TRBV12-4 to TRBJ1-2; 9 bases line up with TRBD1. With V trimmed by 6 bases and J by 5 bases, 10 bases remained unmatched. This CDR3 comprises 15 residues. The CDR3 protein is CASSPTGQGPYGYTF. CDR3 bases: TGTGCCAGCAGCCCGACGGGACAGGGCCCGTATGGCTACACCTTC.

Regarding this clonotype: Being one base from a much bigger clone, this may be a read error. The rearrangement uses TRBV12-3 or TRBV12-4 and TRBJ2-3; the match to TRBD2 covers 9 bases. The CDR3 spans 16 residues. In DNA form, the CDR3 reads TGTACCAGCAGACGCCCACTAGCGGGCGACACAGATACGCAGTATTTT. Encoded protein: CTSRRPLAGDTDTQYF.

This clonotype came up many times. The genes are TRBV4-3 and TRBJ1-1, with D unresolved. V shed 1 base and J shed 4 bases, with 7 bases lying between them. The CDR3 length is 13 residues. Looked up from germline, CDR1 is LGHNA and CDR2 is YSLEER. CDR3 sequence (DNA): TGCGCCAGCAGCCAAGTCGGCGGCACTGAAGCTTTCTTT. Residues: CASSQVGGTEAFF.

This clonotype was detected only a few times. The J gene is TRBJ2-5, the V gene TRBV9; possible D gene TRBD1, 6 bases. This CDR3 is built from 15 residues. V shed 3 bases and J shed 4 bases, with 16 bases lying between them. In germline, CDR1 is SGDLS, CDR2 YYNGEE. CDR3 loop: CASSEVPGAGETQYF. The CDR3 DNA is TGTGCCAGCAGCGAGGTCCCAGGGGCAGGAGAGACCCAGTACTTC.

The CDR3 DNA sequence: TGTGCCAGCAGTACTCCGGGACAGGGTAATGAGCAGTTCTTC. Its protein is CASSTPGQGNEQFF. The V call is TRBV25-1, the J call TRBJ2-1; 9 bases map to TRBD1. This CDR3 has 14 residues. Germline values: CDR1 MGHDK, CDR2 SYGVNS. The V segment lost 5 bases and the J segment 7 bases; nucleotides outside the gene matches: 6.

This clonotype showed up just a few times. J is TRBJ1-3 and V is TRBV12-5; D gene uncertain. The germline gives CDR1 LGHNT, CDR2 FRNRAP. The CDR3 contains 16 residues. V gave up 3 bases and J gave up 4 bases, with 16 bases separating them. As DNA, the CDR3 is TGTGCTAGTGGTTTACCCCGCGGAGCAACAGGAAACACCATATATTTT. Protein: CASGLPRGATGNTIYF.

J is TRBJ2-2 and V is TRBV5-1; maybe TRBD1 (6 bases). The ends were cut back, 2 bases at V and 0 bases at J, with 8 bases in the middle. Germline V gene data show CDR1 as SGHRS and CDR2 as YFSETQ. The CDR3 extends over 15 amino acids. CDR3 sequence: CASSFGTTNTGELFF. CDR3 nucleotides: TGCGCCAGCAGCTTCGGGACAACGAACACCGGGGAGCTGTTTTTT.